This T cell receptor beta chain was sequenced in a study of CD8 T cells in ankylosing spondylitis. Using its own MiXCR run on the 5' RACE reads, TCRdb lists one record per CDR3 protein. The table shows 380,000 or so distinct CDR3 sequences, with 20% to 25% occurring only once. Whole-study findings and limits: Those disease-linked clones were CD8+; they were also relatively rare in peripheral blood.

This clonotype has only a few counts. The antigen is not known. The CDR3 length is 15 residues. V was pared by 6 bases and J by 2 bases, with 16 bases between. V usage is TRBV12-3 or TRBV12-4 and J usage is TRBJ1-2; TRBD1 might be the D (5 bases). The receptor comes from a male donor with ankylosing spondylitis or in good health (not recorded which). What was sequenced was blood, either unsorted or a sorted T cell fraction (not recorded which). DNA for the CDR3: TGTGCCAGCAGCTCAAACCTGGACATAAACTATGGCTACACCTTC. Protein: CASSSNLDINYGYTF.